What follows describes a single T cell receptor beta chain. Data came from immunoSEQ multiplex PCR; TCRdb stores just in-frame clones and leaves some out. The sample shows 27,000 or so clones, 75% to 85% of them seen only once. The sample originates from a study of cytotoxic CD8 clonotypes in ibrutinib-treated CLL. Germline CDR1 is MDHEN and CDR2 is SYDVKM. V lost 4 bases and J lost 2, with 12 bases in between. This CDR3 has 15 residues. About 2 micrograms of genomic DNA came from cryopreserved PBMCs for TCR beta libraries. Sample: PBMCs, taken after 24 months of ibrutinib treatment. The chain links TRBV28 to TRBJ1-5; perhaps TRBD1 as D (5 bases). This sequence originates from a human donor with chronic lymphocytic leukemia. The CDR3 region has the DNA TGTGCCAGCAGTTCCCCCCAGGGTGGCAATCAGCCCCAGCATTTT. Its protein is CASSSPQGGNQPQHF.